This passage covers 14 T cell receptor beta chains from one sample sequenced in a study of cytomegalovirus exposure and HLA in healthy donors (dated by TCRdb to the late 2010s). Library preparation used the immunoSEQ multiplex PCR assay. A mixture of 60 forward primers for TCR Vbeta segments and 13 reverse primers for TCR Jbeta segments was used in the multiplex PCR. The table was pulled from immuneACCESS by TCRdb, which kept in-frame rearrangements only. Such tables lose some clones; where checked, under half of the loss comes from unresolved V genes, and the rest has no known cause. The sample table records approximately 260,000 clones; around nine tenths of these occur just once. The ten biggest clones cover 1.7% of the sample. The sample was PBMCs. These receptors were taken from a girl aged 2 to 10 in good health and CMV-seronegative.

V usage is TRBV7-9 and J usage is TRBJ2-3; 8 bases are a match to TRBD2. This CDR3 has 18 amino acids. From germline, CDR1 is SEHNR and CDR2 FQNEAQ (reference sequence). V lost 3 bases to trimming and J lost 3 bases; unmatched junction nucleotides: 14. CDR3 region: CASSFRSAGVYKTDTQYF. DNA of the CDR3: TGTGCCAGCAGCTTCCGTTCAGCGGGAGTATATAAGACAGATACGCAGTATTTT.

The chain uses TRBV30 and TRBJ1-3; D might be TRBD1 (5 bases). The CDR3 covers 12 residues. Germline assignment: CDR1 GTSNPN and CDR2 SVGIG (reference sequence). V was pared by 4 bases and J by 8 bases, with 12 bases between. CDR3 nucleotides: TGTGCCTGGACCATCGGAGGGGACACCATATATTTT. Translating gives CAWTIGGDTIYF. Filled out from reference TRBV30 and TRBJ1-3, the complete variable domain reads SQTIHQWPATLVQPVGSPLSLECTVEGTSNPNLYWYRQAAGRGLQLLFYSVGIGQISSEVPQNLSASRPQDRQFILSSKKLLLSDSGFYLCAWTIGGDTIYFGEGSWLTVV.

This chain connects TRBV20-1 to TRBJ2-1, with TRBD1 identical over 8 bases. Trimming removed 3 bases from V and 13 bases from J; junction bases left unmatched: 5. The CDR3 totals 11 residues. The germline gives CDR1 DFQATT, CDR2 SNEGSKA (reference sequence). The CDR3 nucleotides read TGCAGTGCTAGGGGACAGGTCGAACAGTTCTTC. Translated, it gives CSARGQVEQFF.

This rearrangement joins TRBV5-1 to TRBJ2-1; the match to TRBD2 covers 8 bases. Per germline, CDR1 SGHRS and CDR2 YFSETQ. The CDR3 runs to 16 residues. Trimming took 7 bases from V and 4 from J; bases not matched to a gene: 13. The CDR3 loop is CASAITAGGLYNEQFF. CDR3 DNA: TGCGCCAGCGCTATAACCGCGGGGGGCCTTTACAATGAGCAGTTCTTC.

The chain joins TRBV19 to TRBJ1-2; the match to TRBD1 covers 7 bases. CDR3 length: 15 residues. The germline CDR1 and CDR2 sequences are LNHDA and SQIVND (reference sequence). The V and J ends lost 6 bases and 0 bases, in that order; junction bases with no gene match: 7. As DNA, the CDR3 is TGTGCCAGTAGGACGAAGGGGGCCTCTAACTATGGCTACACCTTC. This codes for CASRTKGASNYGYTF. Full variable domain (remainder filled in from reference TRBV19 and TRBJ1-2): DGGITQSPKYLFRKEGQNVTLSCEQNLNHDAMYWYRQDPGQGLRLIYYSQIVNDFQKGDIAEGYSVSREKKESFPLTVTSAQKNPTAFYLCASRTKGASNYGYTFGSGTRLTVV.

The V gene is TRBV30, the J gene TRBJ1-3, with D maybe TRBD1 (5 bases). The V gene's germline CDR1 is GTSNPN and CDR2 SVGIG (reference sequence). The CDR3 loop spans 15 amino acids. V was trimmed by 5 bases and J by 0 bases, leaving 14 bases between them. The CDR3 DNA sequence: TGTGCCTGGGTGGAGGGGAACTCCTCTGGAAACACCATATATTTT. Amino acid sequence: CAWVEGNSSGNTIYF.

This sequence joins TRBV6-5 and TRBJ2-5, with TRBD2 matching 11 bases. The J call is in doubt because the DNA end fits TRBJ2-7 better. The CDR3 is 15 amino acids. Germline values: CDR1 MNHEY, CDR2 SVGAGI. CDR3 nucleotides: TGTGCCAGCAGGCCACTAGCGGGAGACTTCTACGAGCAGTACTTC. Translation gives CASRPLAGDFYEQYF.

The chain has TRBV15 and TRBJ2-5; TRBD1 aligns across 9 bases. Germline CDR1 and CDR2: LNHNV and YYDKDF (reference sequence). The J segment lost 11 bases and the V segment lost 3 bases, leaving 19 bases of the junction unmatched. The length of the CDR3 is 17 residues. The CDR3, as DNA: TGTGCCACCAGCAGCGAATTCGGGGGACAGGGACTCCCGGGGCAGTACTTC. Amino acids: CATSSEFGGQGLPGQYF. Full variable domain (remainder filled in from reference TRBV15 and TRBJ2-5): DAMVIQNPRYQVTQFGKPVTLSCSQTLNHNVMYWYQQKSSQAPKLLFHYYDKDFNNEADTPDNFQSRRPNTSFCFLDIRSPGLGDTAMYLCATSSEFGGQGLPGQYFGPGTRLLVL.

V and J are TRBV5-4 and TRBJ1-5; D is perhaps TRBD1 (6 bases). The germline V gene has CDR1 SGHNT and CDR2 YYREEE (reference sequence). Trimming removed 4 bases at V and 3 bases at J, with 8 bases between. The CDR3 totals 13 residues. CDR3 in amino acids: CASSQGNNQPQHF. The CDR3 coding sequence is TGTGCCAGCAGCCAGGGGAACAATCAGCCCCAGCATTTT.

The rearrangement links TRBV7-9 to TRBJ2-5; the match to TRBD2 covers 10 bases. The trim removed 1 base at V and 4 bases at J, leaving 12 bases unmatched. CDR1 and CDR2 (germline): SEHNR, FQNEAQ (reference sequence). The CDR3 runs 18 residues. The CDR3 DNA reads TGTGCCAGCAGCTTAGGTTCTAGCGGGAGCGGAGGGGCAGAGACCCAGTACTTC. It is translated as CASSLGSSGSGGAETQYF.

This chain uses TRBV20-1 with TRBJ1-1; TRBD1 is a possible D gene (6 bases). V was clipped by 8 bases and J by 4 bases, with 11 bases between them. Germline values: CDR1 DFQATT, CDR2 SNEGSKA (reference sequence). The CDR3 has 11 amino acids. The CDR3 loop reads CSPQQGTEAFF. CDR3 DNA sequence: TGCAGTCCTCAACAGGGCACTGAAGCTTTCTTT.

V and J are TRBV30 and TRBJ1-1; D is possibly TRBD1 (5 bases). The CDR3 has 13 residues. Trimming removed 0 bases from V and 3 bases from J, with 8 bases in between. The germline V gene has CDR1 GTSNPN and CDR2 SVGIG (reference sequence). In DNA, the CDR3 is TGTGCCTGGAGTGTACGCAGGGACACTGAAGCTTTCTTT. The encoded protein is CAWSVRRDTEAFF.

The J gene is TRBJ2-1, the V gene TRBV6-6; D perhaps matches TRBD2 (5 bases). The CDR3 contains 15 residues. Germline V CDR1 and CDR2: MNHNY, SVGAGI (reference sequence). V lost 6 bases and J lost 1, with 13 bases in between. The CDR3 sequence: CASRDGVFSYNEQFF. The CDR3 DNA is TGTGCCAGCAGGGACGGGGTGTTTTCCTACAATGAGCAGTTCTTC.

The CDR3 nucleotides read TGCAGCGCCCTCTCGGGACAGACGAACTATGGCTACACCTTC. Its protein is CSALSGQTNYGYTF. The chain uses TRBV29-1 and TRBJ1-2; 7 positions match TRBD1. Germline-derived CDR1 and CDR2 are SQVTM and ANQGSEA. V lost 7 bases and J lost 2; bases outside the gene matches: 10. This CDR3 region has 14 residues.